These T cell receptor beta chains were read from a single sample in a study of blood T cell repertoires in COVID-19. This table comes from immunoSEQ multiplex PCR, and its TCRdb copy is limited to in-frame clones, with some not included. The table shows 75,000 to 95,000 clones, with around 87% occurring only once. Specimen: peripheral blood. The receptors were gathered from a human donor in a cohort sampled during active COVID-19. Each CDR3 is given without its conserved first and last residue. Each record gives: J gene, D gene, V gene, CDR3 protein. A D gene is named only where the DNA matches it firmly.

j_call: TRBJ2-7
d_call: TRBD2
v_call: TRBV7-6
cdr3_aa: ASSPLTSGSKQY

j_call: TRBJ2-1
d_call: TRBD2
v_call: TRBV29-1
cdr3_aa: SVVSSGGLTNEQF

j_call: TRBJ2-1
d_call: -
v_call: TRBV28
cdr3_aa: ASTLQRAASYNEQF

j_call: TRBJ2-2
d_call: -
v_call: TRBV13
cdr3_aa: ASSLGGRDGELF

j_call: TRBJ2-1
d_call: TRBD2
v_call: TRBV27
cdr3_aa: ASSTSGGRHNEQF

j_call: TRBJ1-1
d_call: -
v_call: TRBV7-9
cdr3_aa: ASSLTDRNTEAF

j_call: TRBJ1-5
d_call: -
v_call: TRBV10-2
cdr3_aa: ASSHGERAHQPQH

j_call: TRBJ2-1
d_call: TRBD2
v_call: TRBV7-3
cdr3_aa: ASSPASGREGEQF

j_call: TRBJ1-5
d_call: -
v_call: TRBV4-1
cdr3_aa: ASSQDEEVSQPQH

j_call: TRBJ2-2
d_call: -
v_call: TRBV10-2
cdr3_aa: ASSEPSDYRTGELF

j_call: TRBJ1-4
d_call: TRBD1
v_call: TRBV19
cdr3_aa: ASSTPDRGQYPSNEKLF

j_call: TRBJ1-1
d_call: -
v_call: TRBV25-1
cdr3_aa: ASSETTLGDLGTEAF

j_call: TRBJ1-3
d_call: TRBD1
v_call: TRBV10-2
cdr3_aa: ASSTTGDGNTIY

j_call: TRBJ1-3
d_call: TRBD1
v_call: TRBV11-2
cdr3_aa: ASSPGGRSGNTIY

j_call: TRBJ2-7
d_call: TRBD2
v_call: TRBV7-8
cdr3_aa: ASSRARGAGGSYEQY

j_call: TRBJ1-1
d_call: -
v_call: TRBV6-5
cdr3_aa: ASSYRTGTEAF

j_call: TRBJ2-2
d_call: TRBD2
v_call: TRBV9
cdr3_aa: ASSDGLADNTGELF

j_call: TRBJ2-1
d_call: -
v_call: TRBV4-2
cdr3_aa: ASTDREPEQF

j_call: TRBJ2-7
d_call: TRBD2
v_call: TRBV4-2
cdr3_aa: ASSQDLAGGLEQY

j_call: TRBJ2-7
d_call: TRBD2
v_call: TRBV4-2
cdr3_aa: ASSSTAGVPYEQY

j_call: TRBJ1-5
d_call: -
v_call: TRBV18
cdr3_aa: ASSSGPGAEPQH

j_call: TRBJ2-7
d_call: TRBD2
v_call: TRBV6-2/TRBV6-3
cdr3_aa: ASSYSRGGYEQY

j_call: TRBJ2-3
d_call: TRBD1
v_call: TRBV28
cdr3_aa: ASRSRGRSKDTQY

j_call: TRBJ1-1
d_call: -
v_call: TRBV5-1
cdr3_aa: ASSFYLGNTEAF

j_call: TRBJ1-3
d_call: -
v_call: TRBV12-3/TRBV12-4
cdr3_aa: ASSWSQGNTIY

j_call: TRBJ2-7
d_call: -
v_call: TRBV28
cdr3_aa: ASSLLGAGSYSYEQY

j_call: TRBJ1-4
d_call: -
v_call: TRBV6-2/TRBV6-3
cdr3_aa: ASSYSPGVEEKLF

j_call: TRBJ2-7
d_call: TRBD1
v_call: TRBV4-1
cdr3_aa: ASSPSGQSVNEQY

j_call: TRBJ2-7
d_call: TRBD2
v_call: TRBV11-2
cdr3_aa: ASSQSAGGPYEQY

j_call: TRBJ2-7
d_call: -
v_call: TRBV7-2
cdr3_aa: ASSLGRVSSYEQY

j_call: TRBJ2-7
d_call: TRBD2
v_call: TRBV13
cdr3_aa: ASSLGGEGRHEQY

j_call: TRBJ1-2
d_call: TRBD1
v_call: TRBV7-8
cdr3_aa: ASSLESRQGSTNYGYT

j_call: TRBJ2-7
d_call: -
v_call: TRBV6-6
cdr3_aa: ASSPSGRSSYEQY

j_call: TRBJ1-1
d_call: -
v_call: TRBV5-1
cdr3_aa: ASSLGAGNMNTEAF

j_call: TRBJ2-5
d_call: TRBD1
v_call: TRBV5-1
cdr3_aa: ASSLEGQRYQETQY

j_call: TRBJ2-1
d_call: -
v_call: TRBV6-5
cdr3_aa: ASSQYRIGDEQF

j_call: TRBJ2-5
d_call: TRBD2
v_call: TRBV25-1
cdr3_aa: ASSDAPGLEETQY

j_call: TRBJ2-7
d_call: -
v_call: TRBV7-8
cdr3_aa: ASSPLSVSSYEQY

j_call: TRBJ2-7
d_call: TRBD2
v_call: TRBV5-4
cdr3_aa: ASSPGTSGTYEQY

j_call: TRBJ1-4
d_call: -
v_call: TRBV28
cdr3_aa: ASSLRQGHEKLF

j_call: TRBJ1-4
d_call: -
v_call: TRBV6-6
cdr3_aa: ASSYIAGATNEKLF

j_call: TRBJ1-1
d_call: -
v_call: TRBV19
cdr3_aa: ASTLNTEAF

j_call: TRBJ2-1
d_call: TRBD2
v_call: TRBV15
cdr3_aa: ATSRVLAGGIYNEQF

j_call: TRBJ1-3
d_call: -
v_call: TRBV13
cdr3_aa: ASSWQEATPGNTIY

j_call: TRBJ2-5
d_call: -
v_call: TRBV5-1
cdr3_aa: ASSPGSGAVGETQY

j_call: TRBJ2-5
d_call: -
v_call: TRBV14
cdr3_aa: ASSLLWSASETQY

j_call: TRBJ2-1
d_call: TRBD2
v_call: TRBV9
cdr3_aa: ASSGSGTNEQF

j_call: TRBJ2-1
d_call: TRBD2
v_call: TRBV24-1
cdr3_aa: ATSDGSGRWDEQF

j_call: TRBJ2-5
d_call: TRBD2
v_call: TRBV11-2
cdr3_aa: ASRGLAGGKGETQY

j_call: TRBJ1-6
d_call: -
v_call: TRBV7-2
cdr3_aa: ASSLRPGDTQNSPLH

j_call: TRBJ2-2
d_call: TRBD1
v_call: TRBV28
cdr3_aa: ASSPWTGRGTGELF